The 30 T cell receptor beta chains in this list originate from one sample, sequenced in a study of radiotherapy plus CTLA-4 blockade in lung cancer. Sequenced by immunoSEQ multiplex PCR; TCRdb stores in-frame clones only, minus some. The sample lists 40,000 or so clones, almost 65% occurring once. The sample was peripheral blood, taken from a patient treated with radiotherapy plus ipilimumab. All receptors derive from a human donor with non-small cell lung cancer who had a partial response to radiotherapy plus ipilimumab.

J is TRBJ2-2 and V is TRBV7-2, with a weak D call TRBD2 (5 bases). V was trimmed by 11 bases and J by 1 base, leaving 8 bases between them. The CDR3 loop spans 12 amino acids. Per the germline V gene, CDR1 is SGHTA and CDR2 is FQGNSA. The CDR3 DNA sequence: TGTGCCTCGGGATTGAACACCGGGGAGCTGTTTTTT. The encoded protein is CASGLNTGELFF. The variable domain in full, with the rest retrieved from reference TRBV7-2 and TRBJ2-2, is GAGVSQSPSNKVTEKGKDVELRCDPISGHTALYWYRQSLGQGLEFLIYFQGNSAPDKSGLPSDRFSAERTGGSVSTLTIQRTQQEDSAVYLCASGLNTGELFFGEGSRLTVL.

The genes are TRBV5-4 and TRBJ1-2; no definite D call. CDR1 is SGHNT and CDR2 is YYREEE in the germline V gene (reference sequence). The CDR3 runs 14 residues. Between the trimmed V and J ends, which lost 4 bases and 5 bases, there was a span of 15 bases. CDR3 nucleotide sequence: TGTGCCAGCAGCCCGAGCGTAGCTGATTATGGCTACACCTTC. Its protein product is CASSPSVADYGYTF.

The chain combines TRBV2 with TRBJ2-3; D unclear. Germline values: CDR1 SNHLY, CDR2 FYNNEI. V lost 7 bases and J lost 6, with 11 bases in between. The CDR3 has 12 amino acids. The CDR3 sequence is CASTYARDTQYF. In DNA form, the CDR3 reads TGTGCCAGCACATACGCCCGGGATACGCAGTATTTT.

The V gene is TRBV7-2, the J gene TRBJ1-4; D is unclear. Trimming removed 2 bases at V and 0 bases at J, with 7 bases between. The germline V gene has CDR1 SGHTA and CDR2 FQGNSA. CDR3 size: 15 residues. The CDR3 DNA sequence: TGTGCCAGCAGCTTATTCGGGGCAACTAATGAAAAACTGTTTTTT. It is translated as CASSLFGATNEKLFF.

Turning to this clone: The sample has other DNA sequences that encode this CDR3 too. The V call is TRBV4-2, the J call TRBJ2-7; D remains ambiguous. Looked up from germline, CDR1 is LGHNA and CDR2 is YNFKEQ. The CDR3 has 15 residues. The V gene lost 0 bases and the J gene lost 2 bases, with 11 bases spanning the gap. The CDR3 loop reads CASSQDLGRTYEQYF. CDR3 DNA sequence: TGTGCCAGCAGCCAAGATTTGGGCAGAACCTACGAGCAGTACTTC.

The CDR3 region is CASSLGQDYGYTF. CDR3 in DNA: TGTGCCAGCAGCCTGGGACAGGACTATGGCTACACCTTC. The V call is TRBV9, the J call TRBJ1-2, with 8 bases identical to TRBD1. The CDR3 consists of 13 residues. Per the germline V gene, CDR1 is SGDLS and CDR2 is YYNGEE. V shed 4 bases, J shed 3 bases, and the junction held 2 bases outside the gene matches.

V gene TRBV4-3 combines with J gene TRBJ2-1; 9 bases match TRBD1. The CDR3 has 19 residues. Losses at the gene ends were 0 bases for V and 4 bases for J; bases not matched to a gene: 13. CDR1 and CDR2 (germline): LGHNA, YSLEER. The CDR3 spells CASSQEVDRGGGSYNEQFF. The CDR3 DNA sequence: TGCGCCAGCAGCCAAGAGGTTGACAGGGGGGGTGGGTCATACAATGAGCAGTTCTTC.

J is TRBJ2-1 and V is TRBV28; TRBD2 matches at 9 bases. Germline V CDR1 and CDR2: MDHEN, SYDVKM. Unmatched junction bases numbered 4, after V lost 4 bases and J lost 0 bases. CDR3 length equals 16 residues. CDR3 nucleotide sequence: TGTGCCAGCAGTTCCCTAGCGGGGAGCTCCTACAATGAGCAGTTCTTC. It is translated as CASSSLAGSSYNEQFF.

The chain combines TRBV7-3 with TRBJ2-3, with 14 bases identical to TRBD2. Germline V CDR1 and CDR2: SGHTA, FQGTGA. The CDR3 is 15 residues long. V shed 5 bases, J shed 7 bases, and the junction held 5 bases outside the gene matches. The CDR3, as DNA: TGTGCCAGCAGCGCGACTAGCGGGAGGGGGAATACGCAGTATTTT. Translation: CASSATSGRGNTQYF.

The CDR3 is CASSSGRETQYF. In DNA, the CDR3 is TGTGCCAGCAGCTCAGGTAGAGAGACCCAGTACTTC. The chain recombines TRBV5-4 with TRBJ2-5; the D is unclear. The germline V gene has CDR1 SGHNT and CDR2 YYREEE (reference sequence). The CDR3 length is 12 residues. The V end was cut by 3 bases, the J end by 4 bases, with 7 bases between.

The chain employs TRBV2 and TRBJ2-3, with TRBD2 matching over 8 bases. V gave up 8 bases and J gave up 0 bases; unmatched junction bases: 4. The germline CDR1 and CDR2 sequences are SNHLY and FYNNEI. The CDR3 loop spans 14 amino acids. The CDR3 sequence: CASAGGASTDTQYF. The CDR3 nucleotides read TGTGCCAGCGCGGGGGGAGCGAGCACAGATACGCAGTATTTT. Complete variable domain (other parts from reference TRBV2 and TRBJ2-3): EPEVTQTPSHQVTQMGQEVILRCVPISNHLYFYWYRQILGQKVEFLVSFYNNEISEKSEIFDDQFSVERPDGSNFTLKIRSTKLEDSAMYFCASAGGASTDTQYFGPGTRLTVL.

The chain has TRBV27 and TRBJ1-6, with unresolved D. Trimming cost V 5 bases and J 0 bases, with 14 bases left between them. This CDR3 spans 17 amino acids. Germline V lookup: CDR1 MNHEY, CDR2 SMNVEV (reference sequence). In DNA, the CDR3 is TGTGCCAGCAGTCCCCAAATTCTGAGCTCCTATAATTCACCCCTCCACTTT. Residues: CASSPQILSSYNSPLHF.

The gene calls are TRBV2 and TRBJ1-1; the match to TRBD1 covers 9 bases. This CDR3 has 13 amino acids. Looked up from germline, CDR1 is SNHLY and CDR2 is FYNNEI. J was trimmed by 10 bases and V by 2 bases; bases with no gene match: 5. CDR3 sequence reads: CASSENGQGLAFF. The CDR3 region has the DNA TGTGCCAGCAGTGAAAATGGACAGGGGCTAGCTTTCTTT. Full variable domain (remainder filled in from reference TRBV2 and TRBJ1-1): EPEVTQTPSHQVTQMGQEVILRCVPISNHLYFYWYRQILGQKVEFLVSFYNNEISEKSEIFDDQFSVERPDGSNFTLKIRSTKLEDSAMYFCASSENGQGLAFFGQGTRLTVV.

This clone was seen ten or more times. V gene TRBV9 combines with J gene TRBJ1-5; D gene unclear. Looked up from germline, CDR1 is SGDLS and CDR2 is YYNGEE. This CDR3 is built from 12 residues. Trimming took 2 bases from V and 5 from J, leaving 5 bases between them. The CDR3 DNA reads TGTGCCAGCAGCGTCGGTGATCAGCCCCAGCATTTT. Residues: CASSVGDQPQHF.

There are a few counts of this clone. The chain links TRBV7-9 to TRBJ1-5; TRBD1 is a possible D gene (6 bases). Trimming took off 3 bases at V and 2 bases at J, with 14 bases between the two ends. The CDR3 totals 16 residues. Looked up from germline, CDR1 is SEHNR and CDR2 is FQNEAQ (reference sequence). In nucleotides, the CDR3 is TGTGCCAGCAGCTTTTCGGGGAAGGGGGGCAATCAGCCCCAGCATTTT. It translates to CASSFSGKGGNQPQHF.

There are a few counts of this clone. This chain links TRBV27 with TRBJ2-2; 7 bases fit TRBD1. This CDR3 has 17 amino acids. Germline CDR1 MNHEY, CDR2 SMNVEV (reference sequence). Trimming removed 5 bases from V and 0 bases from J; junction bases left unmatched: 9. The CDR3 here is CASSQRMTGPNTGELFF. The CDR3 DNA reads TGTGCCAGCAGTCAACGCATGACAGGGCCGAACACCGGGGAGCTGTTTTTT.

The CDR3 region is CASSPGIAGPYQETQYF. CDR3 nucleotides: TGTGCCAGCAGCCCAGGGATAGCGGGGCCCTACCAAGAGACCCAGTACTTC. The rearrangement uses TRBV7-3 and TRBJ2-5; TRBD2 agrees at 8 bases. CDR3 length: 17 amino acids. Losses at the gene ends were 5 bases for V and 0 bases for J; bases not matched to a gene: 11. Looked up from germline, CDR1 is SGHTA and CDR2 is FQGTGA.

This clone was detected a few times. The J gene is TRBJ2-2, the V gene TRBV5-1, with 8 bases identical to TRBD1. Germline loops: CDR1 SGHRS, CDR2 YFSETQ. The J segment lost 1 base and the V segment lost 6 bases, leaving 5 bases of the junction unmatched. The CDR3 contains 15 residues. In nucleotides, the CDR3 is TGCGCCAGCAATTCGGGGACAGGGAACACCGGGGAGCTGTTTTTT. Its protein is CASNSGTGNTGELFF.

The rearrangement joins TRBV9 to TRBJ2-5; 7 nucleotides align to TRBD2. CDR3 length: 14 amino acids. V lost 0 bases, J lost 7 bases, and 6 bases stayed unmatched. Germline CDR1 and CDR2: SGDLS and YYNGEE. The CDR3 sequence: CASSVDSGRGTQYF. CDR3 coding DNA: TGTGCCAGCAGCGTAGATTCGGGGAGGGGGACCCAGTACTTC.

J is TRBJ1-1 and V is TRBV10-3, with TRBD1 identical over 9 bases. Germline assignment: CDR1 ENHRY and CDR2 SYGVKD. This CDR3 is built from 14 residues. J gave up 2 bases and V 10 bases, and 8 bases lay outside the gene matches. The CDR3 DNA is TGTGCCACAAGGACAGGGGCCGCCAACACTGAAGCTTTCTTT. Translating it yields CATRTGAANTEAFF.

The rearrangement joins TRBV2 to TRBJ2-1; possibly TRBD2 for D (6 bases). CDR3 length: 14 amino acids. V was trimmed by 6 bases and J by 9 bases, leaving 18 bases between them. Germline lookup yields CDR1 SNHLY and CDR2 FYNNEI. The CDR3 sequence: CASRGNPSEAEQFF. As DNA, the CDR3 is TGTGCCAGCAGGGGAAATCCTAGCGAAGCTGAGCAGTTCTTC. Complete variable domain (other parts from reference TRBV2 and TRBJ2-1): EPEVTQTPSHQVTQMGQEVILRCVPISNHLYFYWYRQILGQKVEFLVSFYNNEISEKSEIFDDQFSVERPDGSNFTLKIRSTKLEDSAMYFCASRGNPSEAEQFFGPGTRLTVL.

This rearrangement joins TRBV7-2 to TRBJ2-1; weak D call: TRBD1 (5 bases). Germline CDR1 and CDR2: SGHTA and FQGNSA. V lost 5 bases and J lost 9, with 20 bases in between. There are 15 residues in the CDR3. This chain's CDR3 is CASSPPSFGAGEQFF. For the CDR3, the DNA is TGTGCCAGCAGCCCGCCGAGTTTTGGGGCAGGTGAGCAGTTCTTC.

The V gene is TRBV5-1, the J gene TRBJ2-1; TRBD2 agrees at 10 bases. With V trimmed by 3 bases and J by 3 bases, 9 bases remained unmatched. The length of the CDR3 is 17 residues. CDR1 and CDR2 (germline): SGHRS, YFSETQ. The CDR3 coding sequence is TGCGCCAGCAGCTCATCCGGGACTAGCGACTTCTACAATGAGCAGTTCTTC. This translates into CASSSSGTSDFYNEQFF.

The rearrangement joins TRBV6-1 to TRBJ2-5; D not resolved. The germline gives CDR1 MNHNS, CDR2 SASEGT. CDR3 size: 14 residues. Trimming stripped 4 bases from V and 0 bases from J, with 9 bases between. CDR3 bases: TGTGCCAGCAGTGGCCGTAGCAACCAAGAGACCCAGTACTTC. It encodes CASSGRSNQETQYF.

This chain joins TRBV6-6 and TRBJ1-2; possible D gene TRBD1, 5 bases. From germline, CDR1 is MNHNY and CDR2 SVGAGI (reference sequence). The CDR3 contains 12 residues. V lost 6 bases and J lost 7, with 12 bases in between. CDR3 protein: CASSQGQGGYTF. The CDR3 nucleotides read TGTGCCAGCAGCCAAGGGCAGGGTGGCTACACCTTC.

The chain joins TRBV7-3 to TRBJ2-2; D possibly corresponds to TRBD1 (6 bases). V lost 5 bases and J 6 bases, leaving 7 bases between the germline ends. CDR3 length: 12 amino acids. Germline loops: CDR1 SGHTA, CDR2 FQGTGA. CDR3 sequence reads: CASSHRAGELFF. For the CDR3, the DNA is TGTGCCAGCAGCCACAGGGCCGGGGAGCTGTTTTTT.

This clone was seen once. Other nucleotide sequences in the sample specify the same CDR3. The V and J genes are TRBV6-5 and TRBJ1-5; the match to TRBD1 covers 7 bases. V gave up 5 bases and J gave up 6 bases; unmatched junction bases: 10. The CDR3 spans 15 residues. Per the germline V gene, CDR1 is MNHEY and CDR2 is SVGAGI. The CDR3 reads CASSRQGAGGQPQHF. In nucleotides, the CDR3 is TGTGCCAGCAGTCGACAGGGAGCGGGGGGTCAGCCCCAGCATTTT.

J is TRBJ1-2 and V is TRBV5-1; D is undetermined. Germline assignment: CDR1 SGHRS and CDR2 YFSETQ. V gave up 5 bases and J gave up 7 bases, with 18 bases separating them. The CDR3 loop spans 14 amino acids. CDR3 region: CASSPLLGSGGYTF. In DNA, the CDR3 is TGCGCCAGCAGTCCCTTGCTGGGAAGCGGTGGCTACACCTTC.

The chain recombines TRBV2 with TRBJ2-2; D is uncertain. Between the trimmed V and J ends, which lost 10 bases and 7 bases, there was a span of 13 bases. The CDR3 spans 12 residues. Germline V gene sequence: CDR1 SNHLY, CDR2 FYNNEI. The CDR3 spells CATQLLNGELFF. For the CDR3, the DNA is TGTGCCACCCAACTATTAAACGGGGAGCTGTTTTTT.

The chain joins TRBV5-1 to TRBJ1-3; D might be TRBD1 (5 bases). Trimming took off 10 bases at V and 1 base at J, with 15 bases between the two ends. This CDR3 region has 14 residues. Per the germline V gene, CDR1 is SGHRS and CDR2 is YFSETQ. The CDR3 region is CALPPRVSGNTIYF. The CDR3 DNA reads as TGCGCCCTCCCCCCCAGGGTTTCTGGAAACACCATATATTTT.